This record looks at one T cell receptor (beta chain) sequence and its context. What it recognizes is unknown. The repertoire was sequenced with immunoSEQ multiplex PCR; TCRdb's copy has only in-frame clones and lacks some. This table holds 80,000 or so clones, 93% found once. The sequenced cases were selected for having the highest brain T cell transcript signatures. CDR1 and CDR2 (germline): SGHNT, YENEEA. This CDR3 region has 15 residues. V shed 5 bases and J 2 bases; nucleotides not matched to a gene: 9. The data belong to a study of brain T cells in children with intractable seizures. Findings and limits, study-wide: HCMV serostatus was not known, and viral specificity came from CDR3 similarity only.

The material was peripheral blood, obtained at surgery. The chain joins TRBV11-3 to TRBJ2-7; TRBD1 matches at 7 bases. This sequence originates from a boy under two years old with tuberous sclerosis and intractable seizures. DNA for the CDR3: TGTGCCAGCAGCCCCGGGACAGCGATCGCCTACGAGCAGTACTTC. Translating gives CASSPGTAIAYEQYF.